Reported below is one T cell receptor (beta chain). The antigen remains unidentified. Using triplicate sorts, 300,000 cells were collected each time from every CD8+ T cell subset. The TRB libraries of cDNA were built by UMI-labeled 5' RACE. Reprocessing the 5' RACE reads, TCRdb reports a single entry for every CDR3 protein and omits DNA. This table lists some 40,000 distinct CDR3 sequences. The record originates from a study of CXCR3-negative and CXCR3-positive naive CD8 T cells. General study findings and limits: In both naive subsets diversity was comparably high, whereas memory CD8+ cells showed much lower diversity. Researchers reported similar TRBV-TRBJ usage in naive CXCR3-negative and CXCR3-positive cells, though memory differed. Surface CD5 looked about the same in the naive subsets, so the authors worked out TCR strength from TRB CDR3 properties.

The CDR3 is made up of 13 amino acids. CDR1 and CDR2 from the germline V gene are SGHNT and YYREEE (reference sequence). This TCR was sampled from a human donor in good health. Some clones in this sample may be carry-over from other donors' samples. V is TRBV5-4 and J is TRBJ2-3; TCRdb names TRBD2, which stays unverified in the absence of DNA. The specimen was memory CD8+ T cells from blood. The CDR3 protein is CASLVEASGYQYF.